The 29 T cell receptor beta chains below all came from one sample that was sequenced in a study of blood T cell repertoires in COVID-19. Sequencing was performed with immunoSEQ multiplex PCR; in TCRdb, only in-frame clones are kept and a portion is missing. The sample has approximately 150,000 clones, about four fifths seen once. Sample: PBMCs or T cells enriched from blood (not recorded which). These receptors were obtained from a woman aged 50 to 65 with acute COVID-19.

The chain joins TRBV11-2 to TRBJ2-5, with D perhaps TRBD2 (6 bases). The CDR3 consists of 17 residues. Germline V gene sequence: CDR1 SGHAT, CDR2 FQNNGV. V was pared by 0 bases and J by 5 bases, with 19 bases between. The CDR3 DNA reads TGTGCCAGCAGCTTAGACTTTCGGGCAACCGGAGGGGAGACCCAGTACTTC. As protein: CASSLDFRATGGETQYF. Variable domain in full (rest from reference TRBV11-2 and TRBJ2-5): EAGVAQSPRYKIIEKRQSVAFWCNPISGHATLYWYQQILGQGPKLLIQFQNNGVVDDSQLPKDRFSAERLKGVDSTLKIQPAKLEDSAVYLCASSLDFRATGGETQYFGPGTRLLVL.

The chain has TRBV7-8 and TRBJ2-7, with 9 bases aligning to TRBD1. Germline trimming cut 5 bases from V and 5 bases from J; bases unmatched to any gene: 7. CDR1 and CDR2 from the germline V gene are SGHVS and FQNEAQ. The CDR3 has 14 residues. In nucleotides, the CDR3 is TGTGCCAGCAGCAGCCGGGACAGGGTCCACGAGCAGTACTTC. The encoded protein is CASSSRDRVHEQYF.

V is TRBV2 and J is TRBJ2-1, with D possibly matching TRBD1 (5 bases). Germline lookup yields CDR1 SNHLY and CDR2 FYNNEI. This CDR3 is built from 15 residues. Trimming stripped 6 bases from V and 0 bases from J, with 12 bases between. For the CDR3, the DNA is TGTGCCAGCAGCGTTAGACAGAGCTCCTACAATGAGCAGTTCTTC. It yields the protein CASSVRQSSYNEQFF.

The gene calls are TRBV6-5 and TRBJ2-1, with D possibly being TRBD2 (5 bases). This CDR3 spans 15 amino acids. Trimming stripped 5 bases from V and 0 bases from J, with 11 bases between. The germline V gene encodes CDR1 MNHEY and CDR2 SVGAGI. The CDR3 sequence: CASSPRVLSYNEQFF. CDR3 DNA: TGTGCCAGCAGTCCGCGGGTCCTCTCCTACAATGAGCAGTTCTTC.

The gene calls are TRBV7-9 and TRBJ1-6; D remains ambiguous. The CDR3 consists of 15 residues. V dropped 5 bases and J dropped 6 bases, with 14 bases sitting between them. The germline CDR1 and CDR2 sequences are SEHNR and FQNEAQ (reference sequence). CDR3 protein: CASSPHARSNSPLHF. The CDR3 bases are TGTGCCAGCAGCCCGCACGCCAGGTCTAATTCACCCCTCCACTTT. Complete variable domain (other parts from reference TRBV7-9 and TRBJ1-6): DTGVSQNPRHKITKRGQNVTFRCDPISEHNRLYWYRQTLGQGPEFLTYFQNEAQLEKSRLLSDRFSAERPKGSFSTLEIQRTEQGDSAMYLCASSPHARSNSPLHFGNGTRLTVT.

The genes are TRBV27 and TRBJ1-1, with D possibly TRBD1 on 5 matching bases. V lost 9 bases and J lost 5, with 16 bases in between. Germline V gene lookup returns CDR1 MNHEY and CDR2 SMNVEV (reference sequence). The length of the CDR3 is 13 residues. The CDR3 DNA reads TGTGCCAGTAGGTGGGGGGGGGAAACTGAAGCTTTCTTT. Translating it yields CASRWGGETEAFF.

The J gene is TRBJ2-7, the V gene TRBV3-1 (or the pseudogene TRBV3-2), with 7 bases matching TRBD2. The V segment lost 8 bases and the J segment 3 bases; nucleotides outside the gene matches: 4. Germline lookup yields CDR1 LGHDT and CDR2 YNNKEL (reference sequence). The CDR3 totals 12 residues. The chain's CDR3 is CASGRGYYEQYF. The CDR3 DNA is TGTGCCAGCGGGCGGGGGTACTACGAGCAGTACTTC.

V gene TRBV10-1 combines with J gene TRBJ2-7, with 7 nucleotides matching TRBD2. V shed 7 bases and J 4 bases; nucleotides not matched to a gene: 10. Germline CDR1 WNHNN, CDR2 SYGVQD (reference sequence). This CDR3 has 14 residues. The CDR3 loop is CASITTGGVYEQYF. CDR3 bases: TGCGCCAGCATTACGACTGGGGGGGTTTACGAGCAGTACTTC.

The chain recombines TRBV28 with TRBJ2-2; 11 nucleotides agree with TRBD2. Germline V lookup: CDR1 MDHEN, CDR2 SYDVKM. CDR3 length: 17 amino acids. With 8 bases clipped from V and 7 bases from J, the junction kept 15 bases outside the gene matches. CDR3 coding DNA: TGTGCCAGCCAAACTATGACTAGCGGGACTTTTGGCGGGGAGCTGTTTTTT. This encodes CASQTMTSGTFGGELFF.

The rearrangement links TRBV6-4 to TRBJ2-7, with TRBD2 matching over 9 bases. Trimming took 5 bases from V and 6 from J; bases not matched to a gene: 8. This CDR3 region has 14 residues. Germline CDR1 and CDR2: MRHNA and SNTAGT. The CDR3 DNA sequence: TGTGCCAGCAGTCGGACTAGCGTTGACGGCGAGCAGTACTTC. Amino acids: CASSRTSVDGEQYF.

This clone was detected only a few times. J is TRBJ1-1 and V is TRBV3-1 (or the pseudogene TRBV3-2), with D unclear. Trimming removed 2 bases at V and 10 bases at J, with 17 bases between. The CDR3 runs 14 residues. The V gene's germline CDR1 is LGHDT and CDR2 YNNKEL (reference sequence). This CDR3 reads CASSQISGAQRAFF. Here the CDR3 DNA reads TGTGCCAGCAGCCAAATCTCAGGCGCCCAAAGAGCTTTCTTT.

This clone has only one observation. The genes are TRBV7-8 and TRBJ1-2; possibly TRBD1 for D (6 bases). From germline, CDR1 is SGHVS and CDR2 FQNEAQ. V lost 7 bases and J 3 bases, leaving 18 bases between the germline ends. The CDR3 is 15 amino acids. CDR3 nucleotides: TGTGCCAGCACCTATTCGTACAGGGTGGACTATGGCTACACCTTC. Encoded protein: CASTYSYRVDYGYTF.

The CDR3 nucleotides are TGTGCCAGCAGCGCGACAGTAACCGAGCAGTACTTC. This codes for CASSATVTEQYF. The chain carries TRBV6-2 or TRBV6-3 and TRBJ2-7; weak D call: TRBD1 (5 bases). The CDR3 runs 12 residues. Germline V gene data show CDR1 as MNHEY and CDR2 as SVGEGT. V dropped 6 bases and J dropped 6 bases, with 12 bases sitting between them.

The V gene is TRBV7-2, the J gene TRBJ1-2; D may be TRBD1 (6 bases). V was shortened by 5 bases and J by 8 bases, with 12 bases between the two germline ends. This CDR3 region has 12 residues. Per the germline V gene, CDR1 is SGHTA and CDR2 is FQGNSA. The CDR3 DNA is TGTGCCAGCAGCGGCAGGGGTAGAGGCTACACCTTC. Its translation: CASSGRGRGYTF.

The J gene is TRBJ2-3, the V gene TRBV7-3, with 11 bases fitting TRBD2. Per germline, CDR1 SGHTA and CDR2 FQGTGA. With V trimmed by 5 bases and J by 4 bases, 8 bases remained unmatched. This CDR3 region has 16 residues. CDR3 sequence: CASSDTLAGGADTQYF. The CDR3 region has the DNA TGTGCCAGCAGCGATACCCTAGCGGGAGGCGCAGATACGCAGTATTTT.

The chain couples TRBV7-3 to TRBJ2-1, with a possible D match to TRBD2 (5 bases). Germline CDR1 and CDR2: SGHTA and FQGTGA. Trimming took 0 bases from V and 8 from J, leaving 8 bases between them. The CDR3 is made up of 13 amino acids. The CDR3 DNA reads as TGTGCCAGCAGCTTAACACGGGGAGATGAGCAGTTCTTC. As protein: CASSLTRGDEQFF.

The chain has TRBV9 and TRBJ2-6; 10 positions match TRBD2. Per the germline V gene, CDR1 is SGDLS and CDR2 is YYNGEE. This CDR3 has 18 amino acids. The trim removed 2 bases at V and 1 base at J, leaving 6 bases unmatched. The CDR3 DNA sequence: TGTGCCAGCAGCGTCAATCTAGCGGGAGCTTCTGGGGCCAACGTCCTGACTTTC. It translates to CASSVNLAGASGANVLTF.

The rearrangement uses TRBV3-1 (or the pseudogene TRBV3-2) and TRBJ2-1; no reliable D call. The V end was cut by 0 bases, the J end by 15 bases, with 21 bases between. The germline gives CDR1 LGHDT, CDR2 YNNKEL (reference sequence). The CDR3 sequence is 15 residues long. The CDR3 reads CASSQDLASGYYLFF. As DNA, the CDR3 is TGTGCCAGCAGCCAAGATCTTGCTAGTGGCTACTACTTGTTCTTC.

As DNA, the CDR3 is TGTGCCAGCAGCCAAGGAGGCGGACAGGGGAGAGTTTTTTTCTTT. Encoded protein: CASSQGGGQGRVFFF. The genes are TRBV3-1 (or the pseudogene TRBV3-2) and TRBJ1-1; 9 bases fit TRBD1. The germline CDR1 and CDR2 sequences are LGHDT and YNNKEL (reference sequence). The ends lost 1 base at V and 13 bases at J; junction bases unmatched: 13. This CDR3 region has 15 residues.

This clone was seen once. The chain has TRBV4-3 and TRBJ2-2, with TRBD1 matching 8 bases. Germline loops: CDR1 LGHNA, CDR2 YSLEER. CDR3 length equals 14 residues. V lost 4 bases, J lost 6 bases, and 4 bases stayed unmatched. Written as DNA, the CDR3 is TGCGCCAGCAGCCTGTCGACAGGGGCCGGGGAGCTGTTTTTT. Protein product: CASSLSTGAGELFF.

The chain combines TRBV30 with TRBJ2-5; 8 bases are a match to TRBD1. Germline assignment: CDR1 GTSNPN and CDR2 SVGIG (reference sequence). V lost 7 bases to trimming and J lost 1 base; unmatched junction nucleotides: 5. There are 13 residues in the CDR3. CDR3 sequence: CASTGVGQETQYF. CDR3 sequence (DNA): TGTGCCTCGACAGGGGTCGGCCAAGAGACCCAGTACTTC.

The chain has TRBV9 and TRBJ2-2, with TRBD2 as a possible D gene (6 bases). The V end was cut by 1 base, the J end by 5 bases, with 18 bases between. The CDR3 runs 17 residues. Per the germline V gene, CDR1 is SGDLS and CDR2 is YYNGEE. CDR3 in DNA: TGTGCCAGCAGCGTATCGGAGCAGCGGGCCTTAACCGGGGAGCTGTTTTTT. Translation gives CASSVSEQRALTGELFF.

The genes are TRBV3-1 (or the pseudogene TRBV3-2) and TRBJ2-5, with D perhaps TRBD2 (5 bases). CDR3 length: 14 residues. CDR1 is LGHDT, CDR2 YNNKEL, per germline (reference sequence). V shed 7 bases and J shed 3 bases, with 15 bases lying between them. The CDR3 sequence is CASTFPGIKETQYF. CDR3 nucleotides: TGTGCCAGCACCTTTCCGGGAATAAAAGAGACCCAGTACTTC.

CDR3 DNA: TGTGCCAGCAGCGTAGGTCCTAGCGGCTACAATGAGCAGTTCTTC. Encoded protein: CASSVGPSGYNEQFF. This chain joins TRBV9 and TRBJ2-1; the match to TRBD2 covers 7 bases. Per germline, CDR1 SGDLS and CDR2 YYNGEE. The CDR3 extends over 15 amino acids. The J segment lost 3 bases and the V segment lost 0 bases, leaving 3 bases of the junction unmatched. The whole variable domain, remainder taken from reference TRBV9 and TRBJ2-1, is DSGVTQTPKHLITATGQRVTLRCSPRSGDLSVYWYQQSLDQGLQFLIQYYNGEERAKGNILERFSAQQFPDLHSELNLSSLELGDSALYFCASSVGPSGYNEQFFGPGTRLTVL.

This chain links TRBV16 with TRBJ1-5, with a possible D match to TRBD1 (5 bases). The germline CDR1 and CDR2 sequences are KGHSY and FQNENV. The CDR3 has 13 amino acids. With 4 bases removed from V and 5 bases from J, the gap between germline ends came to 9 bases. CDR3 amino acids: CASSRQTDQPQHF. DNA for the CDR3: TGTGCCAGCAGCCGCCAGACAGATCAGCCCCAGCATTTT.

The V call is TRBV5-1, the J call TRBJ1-2; unclear D gene. The germline V gene encodes CDR1 SGHRS and CDR2 YFSETQ. Trimming cost V 4 bases and J 2 bases, with 18 bases left between them. This CDR3 contains 16 residues. CDR3 in amino acids: CASSQTSGEGNYGYTF. In nucleotides, the CDR3 is TGCGCCAGCAGCCAAACGTCCGGGGAAGGGAACTATGGCTACACCTTC.

CDR3 residues: CASSETSFHEQYF. CDR3 DNA sequence: TGTGCCAGCAGCGAGACTAGCTTCCACGAGCAGTACTTC. V usage is TRBV9 and J usage is TRBJ2-7, with 7 bases aligning to TRBD2. Germline lookup yields CDR1 SGDLS and CDR2 YYNGEE. CDR3 size: 13 residues. The V gene end was trimmed by 3 bases and the J gene end by 5 bases; junction bases not matched to a gene: 5.

V is TRBV28 and J is TRBJ1-1; possible D gene TRBD1, 5 bases. Trimming shortened V by 5 bases and J by 3 bases, and 16 bases separated the two germline ends. Germline V gives CDR1 MDHEN, CDR2 SYDVKM. This CDR3 spans 15 amino acids. CDR3 region: CASSPSEGTYTEAFF. As DNA, the CDR3 is TGTGCCAGCAGTCCCAGTGAGGGGACTTACACTGAAGCTTTCTTT.

The V gene is TRBV9, the J gene TRBJ1-5, with 10 bases matching TRBD1. The J segment lost 4 bases and the V segment lost 4 bases, leaving 17 bases of the junction unmatched. The CDR3 extends over 19 amino acids. Per germline, CDR1 SGDLS and CDR2 YYNGEE. Written as DNA, the CDR3 is TGTGCCAGCAGCTTCTACGGCCTGGAACGGACAGGGGGGAATCAGCCCCAGCATTTT. This gives the protein CASSFYGLERTGGNQPQHF.